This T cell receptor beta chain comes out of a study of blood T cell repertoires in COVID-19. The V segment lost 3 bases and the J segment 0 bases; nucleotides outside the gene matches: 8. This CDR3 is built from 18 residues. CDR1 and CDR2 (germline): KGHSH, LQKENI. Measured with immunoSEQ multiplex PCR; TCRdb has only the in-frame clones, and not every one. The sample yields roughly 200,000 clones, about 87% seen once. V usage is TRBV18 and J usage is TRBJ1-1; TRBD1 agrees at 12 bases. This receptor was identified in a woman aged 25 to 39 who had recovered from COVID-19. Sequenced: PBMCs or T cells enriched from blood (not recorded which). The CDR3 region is CASSPRGQGARLNTEAFF. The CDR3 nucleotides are TGTGCCAGCTCACCCCGGGGACAGGGGGCGCGTTTGAACACTGAAGCTTTCTTT.